These 16 T cell receptor beta chains originate from one sample sequenced in a study of graft-versus-host responses after intestinal transplantation. Repertoires were generated with immunoSEQ multiplex PCR, while TCRdb's copy carries only in-frame clones and drops some. The data show roughly 98,000 clones, approximately 92% seen once. These receptors' antigens are unknown. The starting material was unstimulated CD8+ T cells sorted from spleen or lymph node cells, obtained before transplant. These receptors all stem from a human donor who was the organ donor for an intestinal transplant.

The chain employs TRBV29-1 and TRBJ2-7; TRBD2 aligns across 10 bases. V was clipped by 7 bases and J by 5 bases; unmatched bases: 11. CDR1 and CDR2 (germline): SQVTM, ANQGSEA. This CDR3 is 14 amino acids long. CDR3 amino acids: CSAEGLAGAHEQYF. The CDR3 DNA sequence: TGCAGCGCGGAGGGGCTAGCGGGAGCCCACGAGCAGTACTTC.

The chain carries TRBV2 and TRBJ1-2, with 8 nucleotides matching TRBD1. This CDR3 spans 14 amino acids. CDR1 and CDR2 from the germline V gene are SNHLY and FYNNEI. The V and J ends lost 4 bases and 8 bases, in that order; junction bases with no gene match: 9. The CDR3 sequence is CASSVGQGARGYTF. In nucleotides, the CDR3 is TGTGCCAGCAGTGTTGGTCAGGGGGCGCGGGGCTACACCTTC. Full variable domain (missing parts from reference TRBV2 and TRBJ1-2): EPEVTQTPSHQVTQMGQEVILRCVPISNHLYFYWYRQILGQKVEFLVSFYNNEISEKSEIFDDQFSVERPDGSNFTLKIRSTKLEDSAMYFCASSVGQGARGYTFGSGTRLTVV.

The J gene is TRBJ2-3, the V gene TRBV9; 13 nucleotides match TRBD2. Trimming removed 10 bases from V and 3 bases from J; junction bases left unmatched: 14. CDR1 SGDLS and CDR2 YYNGEE come from the germline V gene. The CDR3 loop spans 17 amino acids. CDR3 region: CAPGAAGTSGETDTQYF. CDR3 coding DNA: TGTGCCCCGGGCGCCGCAGGGACTAGCGGGGAAACAGATACGCAGTATTTT.

J is TRBJ2-1 and V is TRBV2; 7 bases are a match to TRBD2. The trim removed 9 bases at V and 2 bases at J, leaving 4 bases unmatched. Germline loops: CDR1 SNHLY, CDR2 FYNNEI. CDR3 length: 13 amino acids. The CDR3 DNA reads as TGTGCCAGTTCCGGGACTACCTACAATGAGCAGTTCTTC. Its protein is CASSGTTYNEQFF.

The chain links TRBV27 to TRBJ1-2; D remains unclear. This CDR3 has 13 residues. Germline V gives CDR1 MNHEY, CDR2 SMNVEV (reference sequence). Trimming took off 3 bases at V and 10 bases at J, with 15 bases between the two ends. In DNA, the CDR3 is TGTGCCAGCAGTTTTAGGCCAGGATCGGACTACACCTTC. Its protein is CASSFRPGSDYTF.

The genes are TRBV4-1 and TRBJ2-1, with 11 bases aligning to TRBD2. The germline V gene encodes CDR1 MGHRA and CDR2 YSYEKL. V lost 2 bases, J lost 8 bases, and 5 bases stayed unmatched. The CDR3 spans 15 residues. Written as DNA, the CDR3 is TGCGCCAGCAGCCAATTACTAGCGGGGGTGTATGAGCAGTTCTTC. It is translated as CASSQLLAGVYEQFF.

In DNA form, the CDR3 reads TGCGCCAGCAGCCAAGCTGGACTAGGAAATGAGCAGTTCTTC. Encoded protein: CASSQAGLGNEQFF. The chain is built from TRBV4-3 and TRBJ2-1, with TRBD2 matching 7 bases. Germline V gives CDR1 LGHNA, CDR2 YSLEER. Unmatched junction bases numbered 4, after V lost 1 base and J lost 7 bases. The CDR3 consists of 14 residues.

The J gene is TRBJ2-5, the V gene TRBV11-1; weak D call: TRBD2 (5 bases). The DNA end favors TRBJ2-7, so the J call may be wrong. This CDR3 region has 17 residues. Germline values: CDR1 SGHAT, CDR2 FQDESV (reference sequence). The CDR3 sequence is CASSLVAGHGWSYEQYF. CDR3 bases: TGTGCCAGCAGCTTAGTCGCGGGTCACGGCTGGTCCTACGAGCAGTACTTC.

This rearrangement joins TRBV28 to TRBJ2-3, with 9 nucleotides matching TRBD2. V was clipped by 3 bases and J by 4 bases; unmatched bases: 23. Germline-derived CDR1 and CDR2 are MDHEN and SYDVKM. The CDR3 runs to 21 residues. The CDR3 loop reads CASSFWDRNFSGSYPPDTQYF. In nucleotides, the CDR3 is TGTGCCAGCAGTTTTTGGGACCGCAACTTTAGCGGGAGTTACCCCCCAGATACGCAGTATTTT.

The rearrangement joins TRBV4-1 to TRBJ1-4; maybe TRBD1 (5 bases). Trimming took off 1 base at V and 7 bases at J, with 19 bases between the two ends. From germline, CDR1 is MGHRA and CDR2 YSYEKL. This CDR3 is 17 amino acids long. In DNA form, the CDR3 reads TGCGCCAGCAGCCAAGCCCTTTACAAACAGGCAGGTGAAAAACTGTTTTTT. It yields the protein CASSQALYKQAGEKLFF.

This chain uses TRBV9 with TRBJ1-2; 10 nucleotides line up with TRBD1. The CDR3 is 16 residues long. The germline CDR1 and CDR2 sequences are SGDLS and YYNGEE. The V and J ends lost 4 bases and 4 bases, in that order; junction bases with no gene match: 10. CDR3 coding DNA: TGTGCCAGCAGCCATGGGAGACAGGGGGCGAGCTATGGCTACACCTTC. Its translation is CASSHGRQGASYGYTF.

The gene calls are TRBV30 and TRBJ1-1, with D possibly TRBD1 on 5 matching bases. Per germline, CDR1 GTSNPN and CDR2 SVGIG (reference sequence). Trimming took off 2 bases at V and 0 bases at J, with 10 bases between the two ends. The CDR3 has 14 amino acids. This CDR3 is CAWSPREMNTEAFF. The CDR3 DNA is TGTGCCTGGAGTCCCAGGGAAATGAACACTGAAGCTTTCTTT.

Regarding this clone: Germline is not matched at one junction end, which may reflect a read error. The V call is TRBV7-9, the J call TRBJ2-7; the D gene is possibly TRBD2 (7 bases). The length of the CDR3 is 14 residues. CDR1 and CDR2 (germline): SEHNR, FQNEAQ (reference sequence). CDR3 coding DNA: TGTGCCAGCAGCGATGGGGGGGCGGCCAGTTCCTCAGGCTTC. As protein: CASSDGGAASSSGF.

The rearrangement links TRBV5-4 to TRBJ2-7; D is possibly TRBD1 (6 bases). The CDR3 extends over 14 amino acids. V lost 0 bases and J 3 bases, leaving 10 bases between the germline ends. Germline CDR1 SGHNT, CDR2 YYREEE (reference sequence). The CDR3 DNA sequence: TGTGCCAGCAGCTTGGATGGACAGAGCTACGAGCAGTACTTC. The encoded protein is CASSLDGQSYEQYF.

This chain uses TRBV7-9 with TRBJ2-3; TRBD2 matches 9 bases. The CDR3 sequence is 18 residues long. Germline V gives CDR1 SEHNR, CDR2 FQNEAQ (reference sequence). V dropped 5 bases and J dropped 1; count of bases not matched to a gene: 13. The CDR3 DNA is TGTGCCAGCAGCGGAAGATTAGCGGGAGAATGGGGCACAGATACGCAGTATTTT. Its translation is CASSGRLAGEWGTDTQYF.

J is TRBJ2-1 and V is TRBV29-1; 9 nucleotides match TRBD2. J gave up 6 bases and V 0 bases, and 6 bases lay outside the gene matches. Germline V gene lookup returns CDR1 SQVTM and CDR2 ANQGSEA. The CDR3 covers 15 residues. DNA of the CDR3: TGCAGCGTTGAAGATTGGGGACTAGCTGGCAATGAGCAGTTCTTC. Translating it yields CSVEDWGLAGNEQFF.